This entry features one T cell receptor beta chain sequence. The data belong to a study of blood T cell repertoires in COVID-19. Measured with immunoSEQ multiplex PCR; TCRdb has only the in-frame clones, and not every one. The profile covers roughly 230,000 clones, with 65% to 85% appearing a single time and under 5% taken by the ten largest. The sequence came from a man in his fifties or sixties with active or convalescent COVID-19. The specimen was peripheral blood.

Here the CDR3 DNA reads TGTGCCAGCAGCCAGCGAGTAGAGACCCAGTACTTC. As protein: CASSQRVETQYF. The chain couples TRBV3-1 (or the pseudogene TRBV3-2) to TRBJ2-5, with D unclear. CDR3 size: 12 residues. Trimming removed 3 bases from V and 4 bases from J, with 6 bases in between. Germline CDR1 is LGHDT and CDR2 is YNNKEL (reference sequence).